This T cell receptor (beta chain) appears in the sequencing data of a study of blood T cell repertoires in COVID-19. As for the study in general: The study drew acute and convalescent COVID-19 samples from the United States, Italy and Spain.

V was pared by 4 bases and J by 6 bases, with 13 bases between. The CDR3 extends over 14 amino acids. The germline V gene has CDR1 SNHLY and CDR2 FYNNEI. Here immunoSEQ multiplex PCR was the method, and the copy in TCRdb shows in-frame clones only, minus some. This sample yields a few hundred thousand clones, of which around 80% are seen a single time; over 7% belongs to the top ten. V is TRBV2 and J is TRBJ2-1; tentatively, D is TRBD1 (5 bases). Sequenced: PBMCs or T cells enriched from blood (not recorded which). This receptor was taken from a woman in her 40s with acute COVID-19. The CDR3 spells CASSVEGVGNEQFF. CDR3 sequence (DNA): TGTGCCAGCAGTGTAGAAGGGGTGGGCAATGAGCAGTTCTTC.